The sequence of this T cell receptor (beta chain) was determined in a study of long-term antiretroviral therapy in people with HIV. Looking at the study overall: By about a decade, the earliest samples predate the 2015 immediate-ART recommendation. Study outcomes and limitations: Repertoires in HIV (unlike those of controls) had narrower CDR3 length ranges.

The ends lost 1 base at V and 5 bases at J; junction bases unmatched: 10. CDR1 and CDR2 (germline): SGHNT, YYREEE (reference sequence). The CDR3 loop spans 17 amino acids. Every participant with HIV received treatment in the United States. The run of the v3.0 immunoSEQ assay was at survey level. The method was immunoSEQ multiplex PCR; TCRdb's version includes in-frame clones alone and lacks a portion of them. Of tens of thousands of clones detected, 81% appear once; the ten largest clones hold approximately 7%. Details on this clone: What it recognizes is unknown.

The specimen comprised unsorted PBMCs, sampled 1.5 years after starting antiretroviral therapy. This clonotype was sampled from a man aged 30-40 years with HIV. The gene calls are TRBV5-4 and TRBJ2-1, with 9 bases lining up with TRBD1. The CDR3 DNA reads TGTGCCAGCAGCTTGAGCTCCAAGACAGGGGGGCACAATGAGCAGTTCTTC. This encodes CASSLSSKTGGHNEQFF.